This TCR beta chain was observed in a study of blood T cells in healthy people across ages. Study findings and constraints: Older age coincided with a roughly linear decline in TCR beta diversity per million T cells.

Looked up from germline, CDR1 is SNHLY and CDR2 is FYNNEI. The length of the CDR3 is 14 residues. Trimming cost V 3 bases and J 5 bases, with 13 bases left between them. This clonotype came up a few times. Its antigen remains unidentified. One base away lies a much larger clone, so this may be a sequencing read error. For the second PCR, which ran for about 6 to 11 cycles, a sample-barcoded 5' primer and a J-beta primer mix were used. TCRdb ran MiXCR on the 5' RACE reads and lists one entry per CDR3 protein. This table has about 700,000 distinct CDR3 sequences, 32% appearing once. This sequence originates from a woman older than 75 in good health. Sequencing used blood. The V gene is TRBV2, the J gene TRBJ2-5; possibly TRBD2 for D (5 bases). For the CDR3, the DNA is TGTGCCAGCAGTGATTCGTCTAGCTGCGAGACCCAGTACTTC. Its translation is CASSDSSSCETQYF.